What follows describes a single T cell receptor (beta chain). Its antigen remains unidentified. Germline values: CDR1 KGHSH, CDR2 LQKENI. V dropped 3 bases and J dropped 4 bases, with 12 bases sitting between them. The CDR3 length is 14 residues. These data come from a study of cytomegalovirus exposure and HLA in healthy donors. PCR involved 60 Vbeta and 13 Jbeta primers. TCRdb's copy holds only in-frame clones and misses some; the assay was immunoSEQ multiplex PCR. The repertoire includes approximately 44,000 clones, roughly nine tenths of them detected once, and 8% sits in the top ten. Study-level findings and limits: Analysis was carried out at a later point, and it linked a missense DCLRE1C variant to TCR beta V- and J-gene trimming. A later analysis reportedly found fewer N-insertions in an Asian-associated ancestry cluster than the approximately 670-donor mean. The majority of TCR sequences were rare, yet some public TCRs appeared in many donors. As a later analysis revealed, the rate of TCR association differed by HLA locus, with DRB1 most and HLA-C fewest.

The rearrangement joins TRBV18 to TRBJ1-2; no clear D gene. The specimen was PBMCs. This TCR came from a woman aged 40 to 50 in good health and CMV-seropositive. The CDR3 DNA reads TGTGCCAGCTCACCCGCGGGAGTTGTCTATGGCTACACCTTC. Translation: CASSPAGVVYGYTF.